This T cell receptor (beta chain) is from a study of T cell repertoires in cytomegalovirus infection (dated by TCRdb to about 2019). Regarding the research as a whole: Peptide stimulations targeted recently identified HLA-C-restricted CMV epitopes, whose presentation resists viral immunomodulation, together with well-studied HLA-B-restricted epitopes. Because public TCR beta signatures pointed to carriage of CMV infection together with the matching HLA type, the HLA type of each donor mattered for the analysis.

Sequences SQVTM (CDR1) and ANQGSEA (CDR2) are obtained from the germline V gene. Including cysteine and phenylalanine, the CDR3 has 12 amino acids. Only the CDR3 portion is preserved as DNA: 36 bases, with reading frame beginning at the first base. V is trimmed back by 6 bases and J by 5 bases, and the junction contains 5 bases that no gene match accounts for. TCRdb names Illumina HiSeq 1500 as the instrument used. The public reads were run again by TCRdb, first through fastp at Q25 and then through MiXCR, and only productive beta chains were kept. CDR3 protein duplicates are merged, each entry listing the most common genes and DNA. The sample profile shows 650,000 to 850,000 distinct CDR3 sequences; almost 30% of them were found once. The ten largest clonotypes hold around 13% of the sample. As to this clonotype: The antigen it recognizes is unknown. No much larger clonotype is one base removed from it; base qualities were not supplied.

Study-level results and caveats: In both this cohort and an independent cohort of 350 to 400 donors, the cumulative frequency of public TCR beta family members distinguished carriers of CMV infection plus the relevant HLA type. The ex vivo response was dominated by HLA-C-restricted CMV-specific TCR beta clonotypes, which also provided the single most frequent clonotype in two of eight donors.

Sample treatment or condition, as interpreted from the label and publication: in vitro stimulation with specific CMV peptide epitopes to enrich CMV-specific T cells. In this chain, TRBV29-1 is recombined with TRBJ2-7; TRBD1 aligns with 9 central bases. Sequenced here: cultured CD8+ T cells from PBMCs, sampled from culture after CMV antigen stimulation. The TCR was taken from a human donor in good health (CMV status not recorded). Some clones in this sample may be carry-over from other donors' samples. CDR3 region: CSVVTGGNEQYF. The bases read TGCAGCGTCGTCACAGGGGGCAACGAGCAGTACTTC.